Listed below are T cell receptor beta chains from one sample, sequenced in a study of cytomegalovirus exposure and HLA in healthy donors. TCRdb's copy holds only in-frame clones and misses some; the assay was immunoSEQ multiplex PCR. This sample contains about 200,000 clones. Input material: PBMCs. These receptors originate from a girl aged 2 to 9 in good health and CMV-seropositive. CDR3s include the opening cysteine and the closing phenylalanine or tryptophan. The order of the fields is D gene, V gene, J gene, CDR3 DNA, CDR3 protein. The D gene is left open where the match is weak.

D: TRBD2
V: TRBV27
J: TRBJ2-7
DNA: TGTGCCAGCAGTTTTGCGGGAGGGCCCTACGAGCAGTACTTC
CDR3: CASSFAGGPYEQYF

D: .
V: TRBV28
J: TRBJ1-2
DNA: TGTGCCAGCAGTCAATCATCATCTATTGGTGGCTACACCTTC
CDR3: CASSQSSSIGGYTF

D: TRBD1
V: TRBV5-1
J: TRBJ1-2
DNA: TGCGCCAGCAGCACCGGGACAGGGGGCATCTCAGTCGATGGCTACACCTTC
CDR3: CASSTGTGGISVDGYTF

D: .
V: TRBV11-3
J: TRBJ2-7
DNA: TGTGCCAGCAGCTTAGATGCGGGGAAAAAACCCAACTGTTGGTACTTC
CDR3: CASSLDAGKKPNCWYF

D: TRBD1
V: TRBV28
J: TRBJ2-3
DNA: TGTGCCAGCAGTTTAGCTACAGGGGCTGATACGCAGTATTTT
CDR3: CASSLATGADTQYF

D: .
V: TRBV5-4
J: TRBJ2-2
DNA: TGTGCCAGCAGCTCCCAGGGCACCGGGGAGCTGTTTTTT
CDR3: CASSSQGTGELFF

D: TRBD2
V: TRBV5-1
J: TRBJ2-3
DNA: TGCGCCAGCAGGGATCAAGCGGGAGGGGTTGGAGATACGCAGTATTTT
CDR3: CASRDQAGGVGDTQYF

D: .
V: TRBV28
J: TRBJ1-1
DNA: TGTGCCAGCAGATCAGGGGCTATTGACGACACTGAAGCTTTCTTT
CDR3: CASRSGAIDDTEAFF

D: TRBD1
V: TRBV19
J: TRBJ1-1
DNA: TGTGCCAGTAGTATTGAGGGGGCGGAGGTCAGAACTTTCTTT
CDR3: CASSIEGAEVRTFF

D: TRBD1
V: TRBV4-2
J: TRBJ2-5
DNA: TGTGCCAGCAGCCAAGGGGGACAGGGGGCAGTCATGGAGACCCAGTACTTC
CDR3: CASSQGGQGAVMETQYF

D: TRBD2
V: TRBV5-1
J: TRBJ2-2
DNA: TGCGCCAGCAGCTTGCCCGGACTAGCGGGAGTGGGTACCGGGGAGCTGTTTTTT
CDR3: CASSLPGLAGVGTGELFF

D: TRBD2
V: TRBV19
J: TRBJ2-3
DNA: TGTGCCACCAGCGGGAGTCGGACAGATACGCAGTATTTT
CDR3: CATSGSRTDTQYF

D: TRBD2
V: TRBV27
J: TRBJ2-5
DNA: TGTGCCAGCAGGGGTAGCGGGAGGGCCGTCGAGACCCAGTACTTC
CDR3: CASRGSGRAVETQYF

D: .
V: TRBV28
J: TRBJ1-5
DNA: TGTGCCAGCAGTGCCCCAGGAAATCAGCCCCAGCATTTT
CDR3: CASSAPGNQPQHF

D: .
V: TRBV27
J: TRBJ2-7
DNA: TGTGCCAGCAGTTACCTACTTAGCGGAGTCTACGAGCAGTACTTC
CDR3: CASSYLLSGVYEQYF

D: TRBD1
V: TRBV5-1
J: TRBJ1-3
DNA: TGCGCCAGCAGCTTGGGACAGGGGGTAGACACCATATATTTT
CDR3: CASSLGQGVDTIYF

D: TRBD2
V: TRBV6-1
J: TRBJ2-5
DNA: TGTGCCAGCAGGACTAGCGGGAGAATCGGAGAGACCCAGTACTTC
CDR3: CASRTSGRIGETQYF

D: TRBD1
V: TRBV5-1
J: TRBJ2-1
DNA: TGCGCCAGCAGTTCCGGGACAGGGTACTACAATGAGCAGTTCTTC
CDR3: CASSSGTGYYNEQFF

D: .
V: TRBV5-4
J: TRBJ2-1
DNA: TGTGCCAGCAGCTTGGTAATCCTAGGGGTTGACTACAATGAGCAGTTCTTC
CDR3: CASSLVILGVDYNEQFF

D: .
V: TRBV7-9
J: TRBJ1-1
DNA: TGTGCCAGCAGCTTGACGGACATTGAAGCTTTCTTT
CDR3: CASSLTDIEAFF

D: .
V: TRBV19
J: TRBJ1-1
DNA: TGTGCCAGTAGTGACCAGGGAGGGAACACTGAAGCTTTCTTT
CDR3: CASSDQGGNTEAFF

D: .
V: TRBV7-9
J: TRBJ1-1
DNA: TGTGCCAGCAGCTTAAGGGGGACGTTCTCTGAAGCTTTCTTT
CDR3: CASSLRGTFSEAFF

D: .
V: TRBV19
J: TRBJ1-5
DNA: TGTGCCAGTAGTATAGATCGGGTCTCTTGGACAGCCCAGCATTTT
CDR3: CASSIDRVSWTAQHF

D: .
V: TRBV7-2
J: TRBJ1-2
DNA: TGTGCCAGCAGCTTACCAGGGGTTAACTATGGCTACACCTTC
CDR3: CASSLPGVNYGYTF

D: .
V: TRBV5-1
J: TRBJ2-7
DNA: TGCGCCAGCAGCTTGCCCAGGGGCAAACCCGGTAGCCCGAGCTCCTACGAGCAGTACTTC
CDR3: CASSLPRGKPGSPSSYEQYF

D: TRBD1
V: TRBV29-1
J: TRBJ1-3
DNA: TGCAGCGTCGTACAGGGGGCGGGTAACACCATATATTTT
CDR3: CSVVQGAGNTIYF